One sample yielded the 7 T cell receptor beta chains listed below, sequenced in a study of monozygotic twins with inflammatory bowel disease. From its re-call of the 5' RACE reads, TCRdb lists each CDR3 protein once, without DNA. The sample's table shows fewer than 350,000 distinct CDR3 sequences. The sequenced sample consisted of blood. The receptors were sampled from a human donor with ulcerative colitis or Crohn's disease, or a healthy co-twin of an affected twin (not recorded which).

V usage is TRBV20-1 and J usage is TRBJ1-2. The V gene's germline CDR1 is DFQATT and CDR2 SNEGSKA (reference sequence). This CDR3 region has 13 residues. CDR3: CSARDRLNYGYTF.

The chain uses TRBV4-1 and TRBJ1-2; TCRdb names TRBD1, which stays unverified in the absence of DNA. The CDR3 is 18 amino acids. Germline V gene lookup returns CDR1 MGHRA and CDR2 YSYEKL. CDR3 sequence: CASSLAVIKDRTQNGYTF.

The V gene is TRBV19, the J gene TRBJ2-2; there is no DNA to check the TCRdb D call of TRBD2. This CDR3 is 15 amino acids long. Germline CDR1 is LNHDA and CDR2 is SQIVND (reference sequence). The CDR3 reads CASSIGLAGTGELFF.

The CDR3 loop reads CASSSDRGGVGSNTEAFF. The V call is TRBV27, the J call TRBJ1-1; without DNA, the TCRdb call of TRBD1 cannot be checked. Germline V gives CDR1 MNHEY, CDR2 SMNVEV (reference sequence). CDR3 length equals 18 residues.

The V gene is TRBV7-2, the J gene TRBJ2-1; the D gene TCRdb calls, TRBD2, cannot be checked with no DNA. CDR1 and CDR2 (germline): SGHTA, FQGNSA. The CDR3 extends over 16 amino acids. The CDR3 is CASSSPLAGAYNEQFF.

This chain connects TRBV25-1 to TRBJ1-6; TCRdb returns TRBD1, unconfirmable since there is no DNA. Germline V gives CDR1 MGHDK, CDR2 SYGVNS. The CDR3 totals 15 residues. CDR3 amino acids: CASSERTGYNSPLHF.

This rearrangement joins TRBV5-5 to TRBJ1-1; TCRdb calls TRBD1, which cannot be checked without DNA. The CDR3 extends over 14 amino acids. CDR1 is SGHKS, CDR2 YYEKEE, per germline (reference sequence). CDR3 sequence: CASSGGQGVSEAFF.